This is a list of T cell receptor beta chains from one sample in a study of human T cells and chemical hapten exposure. TCRdb used MiXCR to reprocess the RACE reads, holding one entry per CDR3 protein. The table includes approximately 110,000 distinct CDR3 sequences, 9.5% to 12% detected once. The input for sequencing was whole blood, taken in connection with sensitization to the hapten diphenylcyclopropenone (DPC). The source is a woman aged 40-49 years with alopecia areata. Some clones in this sample may be carry-over from other donors' samples. Both conserved end residues are part of each CDR3. The D gene is left open where the match is weak. Size is stated for part of the rows, as once, few or many counts, or as a class when the clone is expanded.

d_gene,abundance,v_gene,j_gene,CDR3aa,CDR3nt
.,.,TRBV7-2,TRBJ2-1,CASSPSGRFYNEQFF,TGTGCCAGCAGCCCCAGTGGGCGGTTTTACAATGAGCAGTTCTTC
.,many,TRBV7-6,TRBJ2-2,CASRPGAGNTGELFF,TGTGCCAGCAGACCAGGAGCGGGGAACACCGGGGAGCTGTTTTTT
TRBD1,many,TRBV29-1,TRBJ1-1,CSGRQGTNTEAFF,TGCAGCGGTAGACAGGGGACGAACACTGAAGCTTTCTTT
TRBD1,few,TRBV6-1,TRBJ2-3,CASRFGRGSTDTQYF,TGTGCCAGCAGATTCGGCAGGGGGAGCACAGATACGCAGTATTTT
TRBD1,few,TRBV5-6,TRBJ2-7,CASSFGQGNYEQYF,TGTGCCAGCAGCTTTGGACAGGGCAACTACGAGCAGTACTTC
.,.,TRBV7-2,TRBJ1-3,CASTPDGSGNTIYF,TGTGCCAGCACCCCGGACGGCTCTGGAAACACCATATATTTT
.,few,TRBV7-2,TRBJ2-3,CASSLRRESTDTQYF,TGTGCCAGCAGCTTGAGGCGGGAAAGCACAGATACGCAGTATTTT
.,many,TRBV7-9,TRBJ2-3,CASSLEGIRRDTQYF,TGTGCCAGCAGCTTAGAAGGGATCCGTCGGGATACGCAGTATTTT
.,few,TRBV9,TRBJ2-7,CASSVTGSSSYEQYF,TGTGCCAGCAGCGTTACGGGTTCGAGCTCCTACGAGCAGTACTTC
TRBD2,many,TRBV20-1,TRBJ2-2,CSAEAGGPGTGELFF,TGCAGTGCCGAAGCGGGAGGGCCGGGCACCGGGGAGCTGTTTTTT
.,many,TRBV7-9,TRBJ1-6,CASSVEEGLGGSPLHF,TGTGCCAGCAGCGTGGAAGAGGGCCTGGGTGGATCACCCCTCCACTTT
.,.,TRBV29-1,TRBJ2-7,CSVHDGNYEQYF,TGCAGCGTTCATGACGGGAACTACGAGCAGTACTTC
TRBD1,.,TRBV7-2,TRBJ1-6,CASTPTGGVSPLHF,TGTGCCAGCACTCCGACAGGGGGCGTTTCACCCCTCCACTTT
TRBD1,.,TRBV23-1,TRBJ2-1,CATNGDSSYNEQFF,TGCGCCACGAACGGGGACAGCAGTTACAATGAGCAGTTCTTC